This T cell receptor beta chain was obtained from a study of T cells in Graves' hyperthyroidism and ophthalmopathy. Regarding the study as a whole: Among clonotypes expanded in thyroid above 0.001, most were also found in blood.

There are 15 residues in the CDR3. V gave up 7 bases and J gave up 2 bases, with 18 bases separating them. CDR1 and CDR2 from the germline V gene are SNHLY and FYNNEI. The sample holds many counts of this clonotype. What it recognizes is unknown. Lactation, pregnancy, other autoimmune disease or uncontrolled infection led to exclusion of patients. The source material, RNA transcripts, was used to amplify TCR beta CDR3 regions. During a first-round RT-PCR of the TCR CDR3, the HTBI primer set was used. TCRdb analysed the multiplex PCR reads with MiXCR anew, one entry per CDR3 protein. The sample shows about 570,000 distinct CDR3 sequences, 46% of them seen only once.

This chain links TRBV2 with TRBJ2-7, with D perhaps matching TRBD1 (6 bases). The specimen was peripheral blood or thyroid tissue (not recorded which). The clonotype was recovered from an adult woman with Graves' disease, either hyperthyroidism or ophthalmopathy (not recorded which). CDR3 in amino acids: CASKVGGGPTYEQYF. CDR3 DNA sequence: TGTGCCAGCAAAGTCGGTGGGGGCCCAACCTACGAGCAGTACTTC.